The sample holds one count of the clone carrying this T cell receptor (beta chain). These data come from a study of blood T cell repertoires in COVID-19. Produced via immunoSEQ multiplex PCR; TCRdb's table is partial and in-frame only. The profile covers some 200,000 clones, with roughly 88% appearing a single time and 15% to 20% taken by the ten largest. This receptor was taken from a middle-aged man with COVID-19, enrolled during active disease. Sequenced material: peripheral blood.

CDR3: CASSQQQGRLGEQYF. CDR3 sequence (DNA): TGTGCCAGCAGCCAACAACAGGGTAGATTGGGGGAGCAGTACTTC. The rearrangement links TRBV14 to TRBJ2-7; possibly TRBD1 for D (6 bases). V shed 2 bases and J shed 7 bases, with 18 bases lying between them. The CDR3 has 15 residues. CDR1 and CDR2 from the germline V gene are SGHDN and FVKESK.